The 11 T cell receptor beta chains below were found in one sample sequenced in a study of control samples from healthy donors and cancer patients. Sequenced by immunoSEQ multiplex PCR; TCRdb stores in-frame clones only, minus some. The data show 100,000 to 150,000 clones, about 90% seen once. Sequenced sample: blood. Every receptor here comes from a man younger than 30 in good health.

This sequence joins TRBV6-4 and TRBJ2-2, with 9 positions matching TRBD2. The CDR3 is 16 residues long. Trimming took 8 bases from V and 3 from J; bases not matched to a gene: 10. Looked up from germline, CDR1 is MRHNA and CDR2 is SNTAGT. This CDR3 is CASGSASGDDTGELFF. The CDR3, as DNA: TGTGCCAGCGGGTCAGCTAGCGGGGATGACACCGGGGAGCTGTTTTTT.

The V and J genes are TRBV11-2 and TRBJ1-1; D gene unclear. Trimming cost V 5 bases and J 10 bases, with 14 bases left between them. Germline V gives CDR1 SGHAT, CDR2 FQNNGV. The CDR3 loop spans 12 amino acids. The CDR3 nucleotides are TGTGCCAGCAGCCCAGATGGAGTAGGAGCTTTCTTT. Its translation: CASSPDGVGAFF.

J is TRBJ1-1 and V is TRBV18; TRBD1 might be the D (6 bases). The V gene lost 3 bases and the J gene lost 5 bases, with 10 bases spanning the gap. This CDR3 region has 13 residues. The V gene's germline CDR1 is KGHSH and CDR2 LQKENI. The CDR3 DNA follows: TGTGCCAGCTCACCGTCGACAGGTACTGAAGCTTTCTTT. Translated: CASSPSTGTEAFF.

The chain links TRBV27 to TRBJ2-1; a weak D match, TRBD2 (5 bases). CDR1 is MNHEY, CDR2 SMNVEV, per germline (reference sequence). The germline V and J ends were trimmed by 2 bases and 0 bases, with 8 bases remaining between them. This CDR3 is 15 amino acids long. This chain's CDR3 is CASSLRENSYNEQFF. The CDR3, as DNA: TGTGCCAGCAGTTTAAGGGAGAACTCCTACAATGAGCAGTTCTTC.

V usage is TRBV5-4 and J usage is TRBJ1-3; 8 positions agree with TRBD1. Germline assignment: CDR1 SGHNT and CDR2 YYREEE (reference sequence). Trimming took 1 base from V and 3 from J; bases not matched to a gene: 3. This CDR3 has 15 residues. The DNA of the CDR3 is TGTGCCAGCAGCTTGCAGGGGGCCGGTGGAAACACCATATATTTT. Translated, it gives CASSLQGAGGNTIYF.

The chain has TRBV7-9 and TRBJ2-1, with 10 nucleotides matching TRBD2. Per germline, CDR1 SEHNR and CDR2 FQNEAQ (reference sequence). V lost 3 bases and J lost 8; bases outside the gene matches: 10. The CDR3 extends over 16 amino acids. The CDR3 spells CASSFSGLARKDEQFF. For the CDR3, the DNA is TGTGCCAGCAGCTTCTCGGGACTAGCGAGAAAGGATGAGCAGTTCTTC.

The chain couples TRBV28 to TRBJ1-4; TRBD1 might be the D (6 bases). CDR3 size: 14 residues. V was shortened by 3 bases and J by 7 bases, with 12 bases between the two germline ends. The germline V gene encodes CDR1 MDHEN and CDR2 SYDVKM. This CDR3 is CASSFDRWGEKLFF. The DNA for the CDR3 is TGTGCCAGCAGTTTTGACAGGTGGGGTGAAAAACTGTTTTTT.

V and J are TRBV30 and TRBJ2-5, with D maybe TRBD2 (5 bases). The CDR3 extends over 13 amino acids. Germline V lookup: CDR1 GTSNPN, CDR2 SVGIG (reference sequence). V was cut by 5 bases and J by 4 bases, with 14 bases left in between. In nucleotides, the CDR3 is TGTGCCTGGGCTCGGACTCCTAGAGAGACCCAGTACTTC. Protein: CAWARTPRETQYF. The full variable domain, with the rest looked up from reference TRBV30 and TRBJ2-5, is SQTIHQWPATLVQPVGSPLSLECTVEGTSNPNLYWYRQAAGRGLQLLFYSVGIGQISSEVPQNLSASRPQDRQFILSSKKLLLSDSGFYLCAWARTPRETQYFGPGTRLLVL.

V gene TRBV4-1 combines with J gene TRBJ2-1; D call uncertain. Trimming left V 5 bases short and J 4 bases short, with 12 bases between. The germline V gene has CDR1 MGHRA and CDR2 YSYEKL. This CDR3 spans 14 amino acids. For the CDR3, the DNA is TGCGCCAGCAGCAGGCTTACACAGTACAATGAGCAGTTCTTC. The encoded protein is CASSRLTQYNEQFF.

On this clone itself: The junction does not match germline at one end; this may be a read error. This chain joins TRBV29-1 and TRBJ2-7, with a possible D match to TRBD2 (7 bases). CDR1 and CDR2 (germline): SQVTM, ANQGSEA. This CDR3 has 16 residues. CDR3 nucleotides: TGCAGCGTCGGCGGGGGCGGGAGCTTCCCCTTTTACGGGCAGTACTTC. It encodes CSVGGGGSFPFYGQYF.

The chain has TRBV28 and TRBJ2-1; D is perhaps TRBD2 (7 bases). V was trimmed by 5 bases and J by 8 bases, leaving 16 bases between them. Germline CDR1 reads MDHEN; CDR2 reads SYDVKM. CDR3 length: 14 residues. The CDR3 nucleotides are TGTGCCAGCAGTCCTCCGGGGGGCGCTCATGAGCAGTTCTTC. Its protein product is CASSPPGGAHEQFF.